The sequence of this T cell receptor beta chain was determined in a study of radiotherapy plus CTLA-4 blockade in lung cancer. Study-level background: Objective responses were documented in around a sixth of patients, with disease control in 31%.

Trimming stripped 6 bases from V and 2 bases from J, with 23 bases between. Germline V gene sequence: CDR1 MNHEY, CDR2 SMNVEV (reference sequence). The CDR3 runs to 19 residues. In the case of this clone: Its matching antigen is unknown.

Chemo-refractory metastatic non-small-cell lung cancer patients underwent focal radiation alongside CTLA-4 blockade with ipilimumab. Whole-study results and caveats: Together with interferon-beta, which increased in serum after radiation, early dynamic changes in blood T cell clones were reportedly the best predictors of response. Among blood TCR repertoires after radiotherapy plus ipilimumab, tumor-derived clones expanded.

Assay: immunoSEQ multiplex PCR; the TCRdb copy retains only in-frame clones and omits some. The table shows more than 90,000 clones, with just under 80% occurring only once. This sequence joins TRBV27 and TRBJ2-6, with a weak D call TRBD2 (5 bases). The clonotype comes from a human donor with non-small cell lung cancer who had a partial response to radiotherapy plus ipilimumab. This sample comprised peripheral blood, obtained from a patient treated with radiotherapy plus ipilimumab. CDR3: CASRTNLRTDSPGANVLTF. The CDR3 coding sequence is TGTGCCAGCAGAACGAACCTTAGGACGGACTCTCCTGGGGCCAACGTCCTGACTTTC.